This entry describes one T cell receptor (beta chain). Antigen specificity is unknown. This sample was taken from a study of spatial heterogeneity in lung cancer. Whole-study findings and limits: Counts that tracked tumor mutation counts were those of expanded intratumoral alpha and beta TCRs. Tumor T cells had an estimated coverage that came to around 7% for alpha chains and about 13% for beta chains.

Documented time point: sample taken at primary tumor resection. Donors were approximately 70 untreated early-stage non-small cell lung cancer patients. Whole RNA was taken from tumor, nontumor lung or frozen PBMC; it was then sequenced unsorted. Every TCR cDNA molecule bore its own unique molecular identifier. In TCRdb, the 5' RACE reads were re-called with MiXCR into one record per CDR3 protein. The sample carries 4,500 to 6,500 distinct CDR3 sequences, roughly 4.9% recorded once. Germline assignment: CDR1 SQVTM and CDR2 ANQGSEA. The CDR3 loop spans 15 amino acids. The V segment lost 4 bases and the J segment 1 base; nucleotides outside the gene matches: 8.

This chain links TRBV29-1 with TRBJ2-5, with TRBD2 identical over 8 bases. Material: lung tumor tissue, obtained at surgery. This TCR came from a male donor with early-stage non-small cell lung cancer. As DNA, the CDR3 is TGCAGCGTTGGTATTAGCGGGACTCGCCAAGAGACCCAGTACTTC. Its protein is CSVGISGTRQETQYF.